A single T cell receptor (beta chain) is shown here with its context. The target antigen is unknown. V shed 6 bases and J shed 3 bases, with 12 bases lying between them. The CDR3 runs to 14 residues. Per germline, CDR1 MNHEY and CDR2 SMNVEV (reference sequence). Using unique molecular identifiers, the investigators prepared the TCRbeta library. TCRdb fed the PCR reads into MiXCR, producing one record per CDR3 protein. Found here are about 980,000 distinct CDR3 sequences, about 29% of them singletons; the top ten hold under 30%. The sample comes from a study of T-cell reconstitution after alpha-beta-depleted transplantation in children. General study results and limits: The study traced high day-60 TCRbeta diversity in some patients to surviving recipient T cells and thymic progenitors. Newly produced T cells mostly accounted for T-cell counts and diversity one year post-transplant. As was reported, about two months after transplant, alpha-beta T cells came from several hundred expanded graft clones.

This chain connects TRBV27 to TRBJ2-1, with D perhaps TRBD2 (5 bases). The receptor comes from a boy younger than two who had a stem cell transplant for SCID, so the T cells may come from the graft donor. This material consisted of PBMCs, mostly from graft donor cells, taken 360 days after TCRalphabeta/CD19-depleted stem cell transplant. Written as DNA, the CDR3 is TGTGCCAGCAGGCCTAGCATGAACTACAATGAGCAGTTCTTC. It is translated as CASRPSMNYNEQFF.